Following are 28 T cell receptor beta chains from one sample sequenced in a study of T-cell memory formation after mild COVID-19. TCRdb called the 5' RACE reads again in MiXCR, with one record for every CDR3 protein. The sample has about 400,000 distinct CDR3 sequences, about a quarter seen once; the top ten hold around 13%. Input material: PBMCs or a T cell subset sorted from them (not recorded which). These receptors were taken from an adult woman who had mild COVID-19 (a few samples of this study predate the infection). Cell type and time point are not known.

This chain joins TRBV6-4 and TRBJ2-2; D may match TRBD1 or TRBD2 (5 bases each). Germline V lookup: CDR1 MRHNA, CDR2 SNTAGT. V dropped 1 base and J dropped 4 bases, with 7 bases sitting between them. There are 14 residues in the CDR3. This CDR3 is CASSDFGGTGELFF. DNA for the CDR3: TGTGCCAGCAGTGACTTTGGGGGCACCGGGGAGCTGTTTTTT.

There are a few counts of this clonotype. The CDR3 nucleotides are TGTGCCAGCAGCTTAACAGTCGGCTTGTACAATGAGCAGTTCTTC. It encodes CASSLTVGLYNEQFF. The genes are TRBV7-6 and TRBJ2-1; D remains unclear. The CDR3 totals 15 residues. Trimming removed 2 bases at V and 4 bases at J, with 12 bases between. Germline CDR1 reads SGHVS; CDR2 reads FNYEAQ.

The rearrangement joins TRBV18 to TRBJ2-1, with a possible D match to TRBD1 (6 bases). Germline V gene data show CDR1 as KGHSH and CDR2 as LQKENI. This CDR3 region has 14 residues. Trimming pared 2 bases from V and 7 bases from J, leaving 12 bases between. CDR3 nucleotides: TGTGCCAGCTCACCAGGGGGCCCGGGAAATGAGCAGTTCTTC. Its protein product is CASSPGGPGNEQFF.

This clonotype was picked up a small number of times. The chain joins TRBV18 to TRBJ2-4; 11 nucleotides line up with TRBD2. This CDR3 spans 14 amino acids. The trim removed 5 bases at V and 7 bases at J, leaving 4 bases unmatched. Germline V gene data show CDR1 as KGHSH and CDR2 as LQKENI. This CDR3 reads CASSATSGSNIQYF. CDR3 DNA: TGTGCCAGCTCAGCTACTAGCGGGAGTAACATTCAGTACTTC.

The chain links TRBV5-1 to TRBJ1-2, with D perhaps matching TRBD1 (5 bases). The CDR3 runs to 12 residues. Germline-derived CDR1 and CDR2 are SGHRS and YFSETQ. The germline V and J ends were trimmed by 2 bases and 8 bases, with 10 bases remaining between them. The CDR3: CASSLGVGGYTF. In nucleotides, the CDR3 is TGCGCCAGCAGCTTAGGGGTAGGAGGCTACACCTTC.

This clonotype turned up a few times. The genes are TRBV7-9 and TRBJ2-5; D gene uncertain. Germline lookup yields CDR1 SEHNR and CDR2 FQNEAQ (reference sequence). The ends were cut back, 2 bases at V and 0 bases at J, with 22 bases in the middle. The CDR3 length is 19 residues. The CDR3 nucleotides are TGTGCCAGCAGCTTACCAATGTTCAGGAATAACCAGAACCAAGAGACCCAGTACTTC. Amino acid sequence: CASSLPMFRNNQNQETQYF.

In this sample, this clonotype turned up a few times. The chain is built from TRBV6-2 or TRBV6-3 and TRBJ2-2; D is perhaps TRBD1 or TRBD2 (7 bases each). V was clipped by 6 bases and J by 4 bases, with 15 bases between them. Germline CDR1 and CDR2: MNHEY and SVGEGT. CDR3 length: 15 residues. The CDR3 is CASRRGGGSTGELFF. The CDR3 nucleotides are TGTGCCAGCAGACGAGGGGGCGGGAGCACCGGGGAGCTGTTTTTT.

The V gene is TRBV19, the J gene TRBJ1-6; D perhaps matches TRBD1 (6 bases). V lost 1 base, J lost 9 bases, and 19 bases lay in between. CDR3 size: 17 residues. Germline lookup yields CDR1 LNHDA and CDR2 SQIVND (reference sequence). The CDR3 DNA sequence: TGTGCCAGTAGTATAGTTCCGCGACAGGTCTCTGGTTCACCCCTCCACTTT. This codes for CASSIVPRQVSGSPLHF.

In its sample, this clonotype was seen a few times. This sequence joins TRBV30 and TRBJ2-1; TRBD2 matches 14 bases. The CDR3 runs to 14 residues. V lost 4 bases to trimming and J lost 9 bases; unmatched junction nucleotides: 5. CDR1 GTSNPN and CDR2 SVGIG come from the germline V gene (reference sequence). CDR3 sequence: CAWTTSGRAGEQFF. The CDR3 nucleotides read TGTGCCTGGACGACTAGCGGGAGGGCCGGTGAGCAGTTCTTC.

This clonotype was seen ten or more times. The rearrangement links TRBV5-5 to TRBJ2-3; 10 bases fit TRBD1. V was pared by 4 bases and J by 1 base, with 18 bases of the junction left unmatched. Looked up from germline, CDR1 is SGHKS and CDR2 is YYEKEE (reference sequence). The length of the CDR3 is 20 residues. CDR3 sequence (DNA): TGTGCCAGCAGCGCTTCTCACACCTTCAGGACAGGGGGAGGCACAGATACGCAGTATTTT. Translated, it gives CASSASHTFRTGGGTDTQYF.

The chain links TRBV9 to TRBJ2-5, with TRBD2 identical over 13 bases. The V gene's germline CDR1 is SGDLS and CDR2 YYNGEE. The CDR3 spans 18 residues. The V and J ends lost 1 base and 5 bases, in that order; junction bases with no gene match: 11. CDR3 DNA: TGTGCCAGCAGCGTAAGCCCCTTTACTAGCGGGGGGGCGGAGACCCAGTACTTC. Translated, it gives CASSVSPFTSGGAETQYF.

The rearrangement joins TRBV9 to TRBJ2-1; tentative D call: TRBD2 (6 bases). The CDR3 length is 14 residues. Germline values: CDR1 SGDLS, CDR2 YYNGEE. V was cut by 3 bases and J by 8 bases, with 15 bases left in between. CDR3: CASSASVGVHEQFF. The CDR3 nucleotides are TGTGCCAGCAGCGCTAGCGTTGGGGTGCATGAGCAGTTCTTC.

V gene TRBV19 combines with J gene TRBJ1-1; D remains unclear. Germline V lookup: CDR1 LNHDA, CDR2 SQIVND (reference sequence). The CDR3 is 16 residues long. V lost 6 bases, J lost 6 bases, and 23 bases lay in between. This chain's CDR3 is CASSAGPWGTTPEAFF. The CDR3, as DNA: TGTGCCAGTAGCGCAGGACCCTGGGGAACGACTCCTGAAGCTTTCTTT.

The chain uses TRBV5-1 and TRBJ1-1; D unclear. There are 14 residues in the CDR3. CDR1 and CDR2 (germline): SGHRS, YFSETQ. The V gene lost 3 bases and the J gene lost 1 base, with 10 bases spanning the gap. Written as DNA, the CDR3 is TGCGCCAGCAGCTGGTCGGGAGAGAACACTGAAGCTTTCTTT. As protein: CASSWSGENTEAFF.

A few counts support this clonotype. The chain recombines TRBV19 with TRBJ1-1; D possibly corresponds to TRBD1 (6 bases). Germline CDR1 LNHDA, CDR2 SQIVND (reference sequence). CDR3 size: 14 residues. V was clipped by 3 bases and J by 4 bases, with 12 bases between them. This CDR3 is CASSIFSGVTEAFF. CDR3 bases: TGTGCCAGTAGTATTTTCTCAGGGGTCACTGAAGCTTTCTTT. Full variable domain (outside the CDR3, taken from reference TRBV19 and TRBJ1-1): DGGITQSPKYLFRKEGQNVTLSCEQNLNHDAMYWYRQDPGQGLRLIYYSQIVNDFQKGDIAEGYSVSREKKESFPLTVTSAQKNPTAFYLCASSIFSGVTEAFFGQGTRLTVV.

This clonotype was picked up a small number of times. The CDR3 DNA reads TGTGCCAGCAGTTATCGGACCTCGATAGCCCGCTCCTACAATGAGCAGTTCTTC. This codes for CASSYRTSIARSYNEQFF. The V gene is TRBV6-9, the J gene TRBJ2-1; the D is unclear. The V gene lost 2 bases and the J gene lost 0 bases, with 17 bases spanning the gap. Germline lookup yields CDR1 MNHGY and CDR2 SVAAGI. The CDR3 contains 18 residues.

The table lists this clonotype with a few counts. The chain carries TRBV13 and TRBJ1-5; D remains ambiguous. From germline, CDR1 is PRHDT and CDR2 FYEKMQ (reference sequence). Between the trimmed V and J ends, which lost 5 bases and 3 bases, there was a span of 8 bases. CDR3 size: 13 residues. CDR3 sequence: CASSPGINQPQHF. The CDR3 DNA sequence: TGTGCCAGCAGCCCCGGGATCAATCAGCCCCAGCATTTT.

The chain carries TRBV4-1 and TRBJ2-7, with 7 bases matching TRBD2. Germline loops: CDR1 MGHRA, CDR2 YSYEKL. The trim removed 0 bases at V and 6 bases at J, leaving 11 bases unmatched. CDR3 length equals 16 residues. The CDR3 nucleotides are TGCGCCAGCAGCCAAGATCCGGGACTATTTCTCCCCGAGCAGTACTTC. This translates into CASSQDPGLFLPEQYF.

V is TRBV6-2 or TRBV6-3 and J is TRBJ1-1, with D tentatively TRBD1 (6 bases). CDR1 and CDR2 (germline): MNHEY, SVGEGT. Trimming took 5 bases from V and 5 from J, leaving 18 bases between them. CDR3 length: 15 amino acids. Written as DNA, the CDR3 is TGTGCCAGCAGTCCCAGGGGCGTGGAGGGGACTGAAGCTTTCTTT. Translation gives CASSPRGVEGTEAFF.

V and J are TRBV4-3 and TRBJ2-3, with D possibly matching TRBD1 (5 bases). The CDR3 has 15 amino acids. CDR1 is LGHNA and CDR2 is YSLEER in the germline V gene. V lost 0 bases and J lost 4, with 11 bases in between. CDR3 loop: CASSQDRGWADTQYF. CDR3 DNA: TGCGCCAGCAGCCAAGATAGGGGTTGGGCAGATACGCAGTATTTT.

The chain employs TRBV6-5 and TRBJ2-7, with TRBD2 matching over 8 bases. The ends lost 2 bases at V and 4 bases at J; junction bases unmatched: 4. CDR3 length: 14 residues. The germline V gene has CDR1 MNHEY and CDR2 SVGAGI. The CDR3 DNA reads TGTGCCAGCAGTTACCGGGGGGGCTTGTACGAGCAGTACTTC. Its protein is CASSYRGGLYEQYF.

The chain links TRBV7-2 to TRBJ2-1; D possibly uses TRBD1 or TRBD2 (5 bases each). CDR3 length: 14 residues. V lost 5 bases and J 6 bases, leaving 14 bases between the germline ends. Germline CDR1 and CDR2: SGHTA and FQGNSA. In DNA, the CDR3 is TGTGCCAGCAGCGCCCCGGGACCAGTCAATGAGCAGTTCTTC. This encodes CASSAPGPVNEQFF. Supplemented by reference TRBV7-2 and TRBJ2-1, the full variable domain reads GAGVSQSPSNKVTEKGKDVELRCDPISGHTALYWYRQSLGQGLEFLIYFQGNSAPDKSGLPSDRFSAERTGGSVSTLTIQRTQQEDSAVYLCASSAPGPVNEQFFGPGTRLTVL.

This clonotype showed up just a few times. The chain has TRBV3-1 and TRBJ2-3; D might be TRBD1 (6 bases). Trimming took off 1 base at V and 14 bases at J, with 22 bases between the two ends. Per germline, CDR1 LGHDT and CDR2 YNNKEL (reference sequence). This CDR3 spans 15 amino acids. The CDR3 sequence is CASSQVLLKGVLVYF. In DNA form, the CDR3 reads TGTGCCAGCAGCCAAGTTCTCTTGAAGGGGGTGTTGGTGTATTTT.

This clonotype was seen more than once but under ten times. The CDR3 sequence: CAISVPSDGEQFF. CDR3 in DNA: TGTGCCATCAGTGTTCCGTCTGATGGGGAGCAGTTCTTC. The chain combines TRBV10-3 with TRBJ2-1; D gene ambiguous. This CDR3 has 13 residues. Germline V gene lookup returns CDR1 ENHRY and CDR2 SYGVKD. V dropped 4 bases and J dropped 10 bases, with 14 bases sitting between them.

The chain carries TRBV7-3 and TRBJ2-1; D gene ambiguous. Trimming removed 0 bases from V and 4 bases from J, with 10 bases in between. This CDR3 has 15 amino acids. The germline V gene encodes CDR1 SGHTA and CDR2 FQGTGA. The CDR3 protein is CASSLTREAYNEQFF. Written as DNA, the CDR3 is TGTGCCAGCAGCTTAACTAGGGAAGCTTACAATGAGCAGTTCTTC.

The J gene is TRBJ2-7, the V gene TRBV12-3 or TRBV12-4, with 7 bases identical to TRBD2. The CDR3 loop spans 13 amino acids. V shed 3 bases and J 6 bases; nucleotides not matched to a gene: 5. The DNA of the CDR3 is TGTGCCAGCAGTTTGGGGGAGGGCGCCGAGCAGTACTTC. Translating it yields CASSLGEGAEQYF.

This clonotype appeared a few times. The chain couples TRBV9 to TRBJ2-3; 12 bases agree with TRBD2. In germline, CDR1 is SGDLS, CDR2 YYNGEE. This CDR3 spans 16 amino acids. Unmatched junction bases numbered 7, after V lost 3 bases and J lost 5 bases. This CDR3 reads CASSGSSGGAVDTQYF. The CDR3 DNA is TGTGCCAGCAGCGGGTCTAGCGGGGGGGCGGTAGATACGCAGTATTTT.

The V and J genes are TRBV6-2 or TRBV6-3 and TRBJ2-7; D not resolved. The CDR3 consists of 14 residues. Germline lookup yields CDR1 MNHEY and CDR2 SVGEGT. Trimming removed 2 bases at V and 2 bases at J, with 10 bases between. The chain's CDR3 is CASSYELWAYEQYF. The CDR3 DNA is TGTGCCAGCAGTTACGAATTATGGGCCTACGAGCAGTACTTC.